The rows below give T cell receptor beta chains drawn from one sample of a study of shared clonotypes between healthy human individuals. Method: immunoSEQ multiplex PCR; TCRdb's copy keeps in-frame clones and lacks some. The sample carries a few million clones, about nine tenths recorded once. Specimen: naive CD4+ T cells from PBMCs. The receptors originated from a man between 18 and 29 years old in good health. Some clones in this sample may be carry-over from other donors' samples. CDR3s include the opening cysteine and the closing phenylalanine or tryptophan. D genes are given only for firm matches. Clone sizes are given selectively: once, few, many, or a class where the clone is expanded.

TRBD1,TRBV6-5,-,TRBJ1-1,TGTGCCAGCAGTTACTCCTATACAGGGGGACTCGAAGCTTTCTTT,CASSYSYTGGLEAFF
TRBD1,TRBV9,-,TRBJ2-5,TGTGCCAGCAGCCAGACAGGGAACTTAGCAGAGACCCAGTACTTC,CASSQTGNLAETQYF
-,TRBV20-1,few,TRBJ1-1,TGCAGTGCTAGTGCCAGCACTGAAGCTTTCTTT,CSASASTEAFF
-,TRBV11-2,-,TRBJ2-1,TGTGCCAGCAGCTTAGCCAGGGGACGGTACAATGAGCAGTTCTTC,CASSLARGRYNEQFF
-,TRBV5-1,-,TRBJ1-2,TGCGCCAGCAGCTACGGCCAGGGTCAAGGCTACACCTTC,CASSYGQGQGYTF
-,TRBV11-2,-,TRBJ2-5,TGTGCCAGCAGCCAAGTGGGGGAGACCCAGTACTTC,CASSQVGETQYF
TRBD1,TRBV27,-,TRBJ2-5,TGTGCCAGCAGTTCACCCCGAGGGGACAGGGGTTCGGAGACCCAGTACTTC,CASSSPRGDRGSETQYF
-,TRBV29-1,-,TRBJ1-2,TGCAGCGTGGTGAGTTTCGGCAACTATGGCTACACCTTC,CSVVSFGNYGYTF
-,TRBV7-3,-,TRBJ1-2,TGTGCCAGCAGCTTAGGGCAGGACGGTGGCTACACCTTC,CASSLGQDGGYTF
-,TRBV9,-,TRBJ2-1,TGTGCCAGCAGCGTAGGGGGGTACTCCTACAATGAGCAGTTCTTC,CASSVGGYSYNEQFF
TRBD1,TRBV6-1,-,TRBJ1-3,TGTGCCAGCAGAAAACAGGGGGATTACGGAAACACCATATATTTT,CASRKQGDYGNTIYF
-,TRBV5-1,few,TRBJ2-7,TGCGCCAGCAGCGACGCCTACGAGCAGTACTTC,CASSDAYEQYF
-,TRBV27,-,TRBJ2-1,TGTGCCAGCAGTTTATTTACCGGCTCAGGAAAAAACTACAATGAGCAGTTCTTC,CASSLFTGSGKNYNEQFF
-,TRBV2,-,TRBJ1-5,TGTGCCAGCAGTGAGCGTGGACCTCAGGTACTCAGCAATCAGCCCCAGCATTTT,CASSERGPQVLSNQPQHF
-,TRBV5-1,-,TRBJ1-6,TGCGCCAGCAGCTTAGGGGCCGCCCGAGAAAATTCACCCCTCCACTTT,CASSLGAARENSPLHF
-,TRBV15,-,TRBJ2-1,TGTGCCACCAGCAGAGATCTCGGACAGTTCTCCTACAATGAGCAGTTCTTC,CATSRDLGQFSYNEQFF
-,TRBV28,-,TRBJ1-2,TGTGCCAGCAGTTTATTGACTGCGCCCCACACCTTC,CASSLLTAPHTF
TRBD2,TRBV19,-,TRBJ2-1,TGTGCCAGTAGCCAGACTAGCGCGAACAATGAGCAGTTCTTC,CASSQTSANNEQFF
-,TRBV9,-,TRBJ2-1,TGTGCCAGCAGCGTAAGCCCGACAGGCGCGGTAAGCCTCAATGAGCAGTTCTTC,CASSVSPTGAVSLNEQFF
-,TRBV6-5,-,TRBJ2-3,TGTGCCAGCAGTCCATTGCAGCGGGTCACAGATACGCAGTATTTT,CASSPLQRVTDTQYF
-,TRBV2,-,TRBJ2-5,TGTGCCAGCAGTGTCATGGGTACCCAAGAGACCCAGTACTTC,CASSVMGTQETQYF
TRBD1,TRBV30,-,TRBJ1-4,TGTGCCTGGTCTTTGGACAGGACGAATGAAAAACTGTTTTTT,CAWSLDRTNEKLFF
-,TRBV29-1,-,TRBJ2-2,TGCAGCGTTGGTTCCAGGGTGAACACCGGGGAGCTGTTTTTT,CSVGSRVNTGELFF
TRBD1,TRBV7-2,-,TRBJ2-7,TGTGCCAGCGCGGCCGGGCAGGGGGTGGGTTACGAGCAGTACTTC,CASAAGQGVGYEQYF
-,TRBV5-6,-,TRBJ2-7,TGTGCCAGCAGCTCGCAGTTGGGGAGCTACGAGCAGTACTTC,CASSSQLGSYEQYF
-,TRBV14,-,TRBJ1-2,TGTGCCAGCAGCCAATGGGGGGAAGCCTATGGCTACACCTTC,CASSQWGEAYGYTF
-,TRBV7-9,-,TRBJ2-2,TGTGCCAGCAGCCGGGGGTCCGGGGAGCTGTTTTTT,CASSRGSGELFF
-,TRBV10-1,-,TRBJ2-5,TGCGCCAGCAGCCCCGCACAGGCCTCGGGGGAGACCCAGTACTTC,CASSPAQASGETQYF
TRBD1,TRBV9,-,TRBJ1-2,TGTGCCAGCAGCTCCCAGGGGGGGGACAGGGGTTATGGCTACACCTTC,CASSSQGGDRGYGYTF
TRBD1,TRBV11-3,-,TRBJ2-5,TGTGCCAGCGGGACAGGGAGCCAAGAGACCCAGTACTTC,CASGTGSQETQYF
TRBD1,TRBV2,once,TRBJ1-3,TGTGCCAGCAGGCAAAATGGACAGGGTCGAAACACCATATATTTT,CASRQNGQGRNTIYF
-,TRBV28,-,TRBJ2-1,TGTGCCAGCGAAACTTACAGGGGGGGCTCCTACAATGAGCAGTTCTTC,CASETYRGGSYNEQFF
-,TRBV18,-,TRBJ2-1,TGTGCCAGCTCACCGCCTCCACCTAGGGCCTCCTACAATGAGCAGTTCTTC,CASSPPPPRASYNEQFF
TRBD2,TRBV4-1,once,TRBJ2-1,TGCGCCAGCAGCCAAGAGTGGGAGGGCTCCTACAATGAGCAGTTCTTC,CASSQEWEGSYNEQFF
-,TRBV7-2,-,TRBJ1-2,TGTGCCAGCAGCTCCCACACATCTATCGGCTACACCTTC,CASSSHTSIGYTF
TRBD1,TRBV29-1,-,TRBJ2-1,TGCAGCGTTGGCCCGGGACAGAATAATGAGCAGTTCTTC,CSVGPGQNNEQFF
TRBD2,TRBV7-9,-,TRBJ2-5,TGTGCCAGCAGCTTTCCGACTAGCGGTCCGCGAGAGACCCAGTACTTC,CASSFPTSGPRETQYF
-,TRBV5-1,-,TRBJ2-3,TGCGCCAGCAGCTTGTTGGCTAGCGTTCGCACAGATACGCAGTATTTT,CASSLLASVRTDTQYF
-,TRBV7-8,-,TRBJ1-2,TGTGCCAGCAGCTTAGTGGGGCAGATCTATGGCTACACCTTC,CASSLVGQIYGYTF
-,TRBV30,once,TRBJ2-7,TGTGCCTGGAGGGACTCCTACTCCTACGAGCAGTACTTC,CAWRDSYSYEQYF
-,TRBV10-3,-,TRBJ2-2,TGTGCCATCAGACCGGACAGGAACACCGGGGAGCTGTTTTTT,CAIRPDRNTGELFF
-,TRBV10-3,-,TRBJ2-5,TGTGCCATCAGTGAGTCGAAGACCACTGCAAGAACGACCCAGTACTTC,CAISESKTTARTTQYF
TRBD1,TRBV6-5,-,TRBJ2-1,TGTGCCAGCAGTTACCCGGGACAGGGGGCTATTGAGCAGTTCTTC,CASSYPGQGAIEQFF
-,TRBV7-3,-,TRBJ1-2,TGTGCCAGCAGCTCTGACGGGGGGCGACCGGATGGCTACACCTTC,CASSSDGGRPDGYTF
TRBD2,TRBV6-6,-,TRBJ2-1,TGTGCCAGCAGGACTAGCGGGAGGATGCATGAGCAGTTCTTC,CASRTSGRMHEQFF
-,TRBV15,-,TRBJ1-4,TGTGCCACGGCTCGGGGGGCGCTTGGAGAAAAACTGTTTTTT,CATARGALGEKLFF
TRBD2,TRBV11-2,-,TRBJ2-7,TGTGCCAGCAGCTTCATCGGGACTAGTGGCGGCTACGAGCAGTACTTC,CASSFIGTSGGYEQYF
TRBD2,TRBV7-8,-,TRBJ2-3,TGTGCCAGCAGCTTAGGGGCTAGCGGGAGTACAGATACGCAGTATTTT,CASSLGASGSTDTQYF
-,TRBV7-2,-,TRBJ1-4,TGTGCCAGCAGCTTAGCAGGGCTCATTAATGAAAAACTGTTTTTT,CASSLAGLINEKLFF
-,TRBV18,once,TRBJ2-1,TGTGCCAGCTCACCACGGGCCTTAGACTATGAGCAGTTCTTC,CASSPRALDYEQFF
-,TRBV6-1,once,TRBJ2-7,TGTGCCAGCAGTGAAGTGAGGGTTGGGGAGCAGTACTTC,CASSEVRVGEQYF
-,TRBV9,-,TRBJ2-2,TGTGCCAGCAGCGTAGCCGGGGGGCCGCGGGAGCTGTTTTTT,CASSVAGGPRELFF
-,TRBV27,-,TRBJ2-7,TGTGCCAGCAGTGACCGAGCCTACGAGCAGTACTTC,CASSDRAYEQYF
-,TRBV10-3,-,TRBJ2-7,TGTGCCATCAATTCAGGGTCACGTTCCTACGAGCAGTACTTC,CAINSGSRSYEQYF
-,TRBV7-2,-,TRBJ2-1,TGTGCCAGCAGCTTCATCAGGGAAACAGAGCAGTTCTTC,CASSFIRETEQFF
-,TRBV2,once,TRBJ1-4,TGTGCCAGCACCGTACAGGGATTGGGATCTAATGAAAAACTGTTTTTT,CASTVQGLGSNEKLFF
-,TRBV7-2,-,TRBJ1-1,TGTGCCAGCAGCTTATTTGGAGGCACTGAAGCTTTCTTT,CASSLFGGTEAFF